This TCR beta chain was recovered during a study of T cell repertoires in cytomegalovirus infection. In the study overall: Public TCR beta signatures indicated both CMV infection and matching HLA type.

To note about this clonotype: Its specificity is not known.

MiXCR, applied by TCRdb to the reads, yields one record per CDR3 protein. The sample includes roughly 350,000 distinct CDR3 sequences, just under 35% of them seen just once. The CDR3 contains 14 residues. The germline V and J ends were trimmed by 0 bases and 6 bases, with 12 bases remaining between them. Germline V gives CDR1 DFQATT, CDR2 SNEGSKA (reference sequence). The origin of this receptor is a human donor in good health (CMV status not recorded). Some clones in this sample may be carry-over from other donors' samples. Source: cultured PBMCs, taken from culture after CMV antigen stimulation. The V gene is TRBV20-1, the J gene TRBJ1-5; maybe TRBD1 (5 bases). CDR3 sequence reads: CSARESQGIQPQHF. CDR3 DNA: TGCAGTGCTAGAGAATCCCAGGGCATTCAGCCCCAGCATTTT.